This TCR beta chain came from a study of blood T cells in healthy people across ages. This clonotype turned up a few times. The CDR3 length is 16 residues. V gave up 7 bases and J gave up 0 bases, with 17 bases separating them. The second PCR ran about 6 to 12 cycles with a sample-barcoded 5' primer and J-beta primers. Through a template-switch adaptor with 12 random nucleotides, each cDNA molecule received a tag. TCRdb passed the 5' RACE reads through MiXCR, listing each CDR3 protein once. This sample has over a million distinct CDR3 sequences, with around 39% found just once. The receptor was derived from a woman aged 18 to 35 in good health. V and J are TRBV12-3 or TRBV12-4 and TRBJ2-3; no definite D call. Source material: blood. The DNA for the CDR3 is TGTGCCAGCACTTCTTGGGCCCAGGCTAGCACAGATACGCAGTATTTT. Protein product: CASTSWAQASTDTQYF.